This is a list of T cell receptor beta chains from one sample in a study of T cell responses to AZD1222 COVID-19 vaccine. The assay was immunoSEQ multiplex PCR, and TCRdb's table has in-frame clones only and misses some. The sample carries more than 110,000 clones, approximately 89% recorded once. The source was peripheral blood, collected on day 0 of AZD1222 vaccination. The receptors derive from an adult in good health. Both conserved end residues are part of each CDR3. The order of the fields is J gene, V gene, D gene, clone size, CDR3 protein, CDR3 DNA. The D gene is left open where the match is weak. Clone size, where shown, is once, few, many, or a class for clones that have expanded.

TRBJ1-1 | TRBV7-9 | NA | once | CASSPPGGQVNTEAFF | TGTGCCAGCAGCCCACCGGGCGGTCAGGTAAACACTGAAGCTTTCTTT
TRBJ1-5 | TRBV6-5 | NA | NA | CASTTSSYQPQHF | TGTGCCAGCACTACTAGCTCGTATCAGCCCCAGCATTTT
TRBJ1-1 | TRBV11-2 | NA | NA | CASSWGGHGQAFF | TGTGCCAGCAGTTGGGGGGGCCACGGACAAGCTTTCTTT
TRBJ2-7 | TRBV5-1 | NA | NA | CASGDLAGYEQYF | TGCGCCAGCGGGGACCTGGCGGGATACGAGCAGTACTTC
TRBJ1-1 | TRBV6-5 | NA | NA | CASSYVSNTEAFF | TGTGCCAGCAGTTACGTCTCAAACACTGAAGCTTTCTTT
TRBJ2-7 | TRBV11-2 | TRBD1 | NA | CASSLARTGIERAEQYF | TGTGCCAGCAGCTTAGCCAGGACAGGGATCGAGAGGGCCGAGCAGTACTTC
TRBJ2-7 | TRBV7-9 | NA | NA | CASSLEARVDF | TGTGCCAGCAGCTTGGAGGCCCGAGTGGATTTC
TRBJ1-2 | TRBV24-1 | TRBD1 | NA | CATSDPSRGLDYGYTF | TGTGCCACCAGTGATCCATCAAGGGGGCTCGACTATGGCTACACCTTC
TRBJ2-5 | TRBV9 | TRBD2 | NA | CASSPKGLALETQYF | TGTGCCAGCAGCCCCAAGGGACTAGCTCTGGAGACCCAGTACTTC
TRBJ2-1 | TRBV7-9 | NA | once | CASSLGSRKQFF | TGTGCCAGCAGCTTAGGCTCAAGGAAGCAGTTCTTC
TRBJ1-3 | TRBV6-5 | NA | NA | CASSYSKTASGNTIYF | TGTGCCAGCAGTTACTCGAAGACAGCCTCTGGAAACACCATATATTTT
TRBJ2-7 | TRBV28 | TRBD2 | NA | CASSYYSGKFGYEQYF | TGTGCCAGCAGTTACTATAGCGGGAAGTTCGGCTACGAGCAGTACTTC
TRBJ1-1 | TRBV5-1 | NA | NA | CASSLRGGGSTEAFF | TGCGCCAGCAGCTTGCGCGGGGGTGGGAGCACTGAAGCTTTCTTT
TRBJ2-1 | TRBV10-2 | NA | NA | CASSESEWEQFF | TGCGCCAGCAGTGAGTCTGAGTGGGAGCAGTTCTTC
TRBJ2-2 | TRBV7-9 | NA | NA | CASSPSLANTGELFF | TGTGCCAGCAGCCCCTCCCTCGCCAACACCGGGGAGCTGTTTTTT
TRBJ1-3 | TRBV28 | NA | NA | CASSPAGNTIYF | TGTGCCAGCAGTCCAGCCGGAAACACCATATATTTT
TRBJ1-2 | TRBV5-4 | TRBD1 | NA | CASSFPDRGRGYTF | TGTGCCAGCAGCTTTCCCGACAGGGGGCGCGGCTACACCTTC
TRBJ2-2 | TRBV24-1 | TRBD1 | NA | CATSDTWTGAFEELFF | TGTGCCACCAGTGACACCTGGACAGGGGCGTTCGAGGAGCTGTTTTTT
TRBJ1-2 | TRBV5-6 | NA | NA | CASRPNWGNYGYTF | TGTGCCAGCAGACCCAATTGGGGAAACTATGGCTACACCTTC
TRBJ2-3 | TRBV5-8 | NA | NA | CASSLGVDPIPPDTQYF | TGTGCCAGCAGCTTGGGGGTGGATCCTATACCCCCAGATACGCAGTATTTT
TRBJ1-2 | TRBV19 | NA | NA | CASKWTALSYGYTF | TGTGCCAGTAAATGGACAGCCCTTTCCTATGGCTACACCTTC
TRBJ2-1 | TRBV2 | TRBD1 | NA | CASSQQGQSSYNEQFF | TGTGCCAGCAGTCAGCAGGGACAGAGCTCCTACAATGAGCAGTTCTTC
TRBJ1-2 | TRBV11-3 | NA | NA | CASHPAGNYGYTF | TGTGCCAGCCACCCTGCGGGGAACTATGGCTACACCTTC
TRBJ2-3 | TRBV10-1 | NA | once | CASSPSLGDTQYF | TGCGCCAGCAGCCCATCGTTGGGAGATACGCAGTATTTT
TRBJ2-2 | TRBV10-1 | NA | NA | CASSTGTGDVGELFF | TGCGCCAGCAGCACCGGGACGGGGGATGTCGGGGAGCTGTTTTTT
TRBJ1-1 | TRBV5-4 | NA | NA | CASSYREFNTEAFF | TGTGCCAGCAGCTACAGGGAATTCAACACTGAAGCTTTCTTT
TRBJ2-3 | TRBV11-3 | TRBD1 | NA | CASSLVAGGSDTQYF | TGTGCCAGCAGCTTAGTGGCAGGGGGCTCAGATACGCAGTATTTT
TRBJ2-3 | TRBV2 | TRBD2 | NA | CASSGLAGTTDTQYF | TGTGCCAGCAGTGGTTTAGCGGGAACCACAGATACGCAGTATTTT
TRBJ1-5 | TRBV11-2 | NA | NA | CASSLGRGSGNQPQHF | TGTGCCAGCAGCTTAGGGAGGGGGAGCGGCAATCAGCCCCAGCATTTT
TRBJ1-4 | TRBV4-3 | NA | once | CASSQGLGGNNEKLFF | TGCGCCAGCAGCCAGGGCTTAGGGGGAAATAATGAAAAACTGTTTTTT
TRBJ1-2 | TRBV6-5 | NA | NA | CASSYSPPALGYTF | TGTGCCAGCAGTTACTCCCCCCCGGCTCTTGGCTACACCTTC
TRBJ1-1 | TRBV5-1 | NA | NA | CASSLESAAEWNTEAFF | TGCGCCAGCAGCTTGGAGTCCGCCGCCGAATGGAACACTGAAGCTTTCTTT
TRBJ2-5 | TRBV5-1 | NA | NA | CASSFKGEGETQYF | TGCGCCAGCAGCTTTAAGGGCGAGGGTGAGACCCAGTACTTC
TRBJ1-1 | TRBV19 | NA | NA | CASSIPQLMNTEAFF | TGTGCCAGTAGTATACCCCAGCTTATGAACACTGAAGCTTTCTTT
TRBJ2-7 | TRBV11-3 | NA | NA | CASSLGRNPSYEQYF | TGTGCCAGCAGCTTAGGGCGGAACCCCTCCTACGAGCAGTACTTC
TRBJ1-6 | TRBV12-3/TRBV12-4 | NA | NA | CASRGGTGSPLHF | TGTGCCAGCAGGGGGGGTACCGGTTCACCCCTCCACTTT
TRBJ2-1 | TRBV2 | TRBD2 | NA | CASSAGTRGNEQFF | TGTGCCAGCAGTGCCGGGACTAGAGGTAATGAGCAGTTCTTC
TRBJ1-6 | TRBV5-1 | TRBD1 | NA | CASSSGQGANYSPLHF | TGCGCCAGCAGCTCGGGACAGGGGGCAAATTATTCACCCCTCCACTTT
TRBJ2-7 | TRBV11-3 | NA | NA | CASSSTGTYEQYF | TGTGCCAGCAGCTCGACCGGGACATACGAGCAGTACTTC
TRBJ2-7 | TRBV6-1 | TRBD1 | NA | CASSEHDDRGYEQYF | TGTGCCAGCAGTGAACATGACGACAGGGGCTACGAGCAGTACTTC
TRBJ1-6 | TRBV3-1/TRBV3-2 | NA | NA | CASSQRTENSPLHF | TGTGCCAGCAGCCAGCGGACGGAGAATTCACCCCTCCACTTT
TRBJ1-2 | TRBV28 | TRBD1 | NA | CASSSGQGYGYTF | TGTGCCAGCAGTTCCGGACAGGGCTATGGCTACACCTTC
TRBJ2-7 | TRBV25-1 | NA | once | CASSEPGTQYEQYF | TGTGCCAGCAGTGAACCCGGGACCCAATACGAGCAGTACTTC
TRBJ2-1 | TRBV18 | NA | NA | CASSPNTSWNEQFF | TGTGCCAGCTCACCAAACACTAGCTGGAATGAGCAGTTCTTC
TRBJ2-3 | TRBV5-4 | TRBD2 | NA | CASSLIAGDITDTQYF | TGTGCCAGCAGCTTAATAGCGGGAGATATCACAGATACGCAGTATTTT
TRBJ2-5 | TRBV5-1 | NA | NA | CASSPAGSQETQYF | TGCGCCAGCAGCCCCGCGGGCAGCCAAGAGACCCAGTACTTC
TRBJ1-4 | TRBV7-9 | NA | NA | CASSLDSRNEKLFF | TGTGCCAGCAGCCTAGACAGCAGAAATGAAAAACTGTTTTTT
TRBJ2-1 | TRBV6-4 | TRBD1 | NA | CASSLQGAGVNEQFF | TGTGCCAGCAGCCTACAGGGGGCGGGAGTCAATGAGCAGTTCTTC
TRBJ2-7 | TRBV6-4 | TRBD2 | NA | CASSPSGSSYEQYF | TGTGCCAGCAGCCCTAGCGGGAGCTCCTACGAGCAGTACTTC
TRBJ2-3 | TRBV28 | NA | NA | CASSHPPDTQYF | TGTGCCAGCAGCCACCCTCCAGATACGCAGTATTTT
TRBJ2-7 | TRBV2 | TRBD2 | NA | CAGANSGSYEQYF | TGTGCCGGGGCAAATAGCGGGAGTTACGAGCAGTACTTC
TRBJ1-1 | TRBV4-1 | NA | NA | CASSQGGGSRTDYGEAFF | TGCGCCAGCAGCCAAGGGGGAGGGTCCCGGACGGACTACGGTGAAGCTTTCTTT